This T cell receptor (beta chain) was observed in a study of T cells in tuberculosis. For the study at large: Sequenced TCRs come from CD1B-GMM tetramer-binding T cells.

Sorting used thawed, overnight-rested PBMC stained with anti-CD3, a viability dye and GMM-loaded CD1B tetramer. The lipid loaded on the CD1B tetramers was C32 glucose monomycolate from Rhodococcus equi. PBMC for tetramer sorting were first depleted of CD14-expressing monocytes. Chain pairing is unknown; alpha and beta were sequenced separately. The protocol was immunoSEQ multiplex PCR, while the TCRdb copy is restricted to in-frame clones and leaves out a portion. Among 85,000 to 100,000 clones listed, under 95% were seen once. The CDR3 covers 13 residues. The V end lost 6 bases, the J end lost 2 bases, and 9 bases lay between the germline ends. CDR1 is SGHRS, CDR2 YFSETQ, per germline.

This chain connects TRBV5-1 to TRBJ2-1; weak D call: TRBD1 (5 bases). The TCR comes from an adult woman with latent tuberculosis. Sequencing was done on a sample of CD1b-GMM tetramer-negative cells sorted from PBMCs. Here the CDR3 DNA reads TGCGCCAGCACTGACAGACCCTACAATGAGCAGTTCTTC. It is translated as CASTDRPYNEQFF.